Presented here are 5 T cell receptor beta chains from one specimen sequenced in a study of T cells in tuberculosis. Repertoires were generated with immunoSEQ multiplex PCR, while TCRdb's copy carries only in-frame clones and drops some. This table holds tens of thousands of clones, 95% found once. Sequenced input: PBMCs. These receptors were taken from a donor aged 10 to 29 with latent tuberculosis or without tuberculosis infection.

The chain carries TRBV6-1 and TRBJ1-4; D is possibly TRBD1 (6 bases). The V gene lost 4 bases and the J gene lost 5 bases, with 17 bases spanning the gap. The CDR3 totals 16 residues. Germline V gene lookup returns CDR1 MNHNS and CDR2 SASEGT. CDR3 coding DNA: TGTGCCAGCAGTGTCCAGTTGCGGGGGCCAAATGAAAAACTGTTTTTT. Translated: CASSVQLRGPNEKLFF.

The count of this clone is one. The chain recombines TRBV29-1 with TRBJ2-7; the match to TRBD2 covers 7 bases. J gave up 2 bases and V 8 bases, and 18 bases lay outside the gene matches. CDR1 is SQVTM, CDR2 ANQGSEA, per germline. The CDR3 is made up of 16 amino acids. CDR3 coding DNA: TGCAGCATAGCGACCACGGGAAGCGGGGTTACCTACGAGCAGTACTTC. Translating it yields CSIATTGSGVTYEQYF.

This chain joins TRBV5-5 and TRBJ1-3; D gene ambiguous. Trimming removed 1 base at V and 0 bases at J, with 14 bases between. The CDR3 extends over 17 amino acids. Germline V gives CDR1 SGHKS, CDR2 YYEKEE (reference sequence). The DNA for the CDR3 is TGTGCCAGCAGCTTGATGAGGGAGCTCCACTCTGGAAACACCATATATTTT. This sequence encodes CASSLMRELHSGNTIYF.

The rearrangement joins TRBV18 to TRBJ1-4; 8 nucleotides align to TRBD1. The V and J ends lost 5 bases and 6 bases, in that order; junction bases with no gene match: 11. This CDR3 comprises 16 residues. Germline-derived CDR1 and CDR2 are KGHSH and LQKENI. The DNA for the CDR3 is TGTGCCAGCTCAGCGAGCTCCGGGACAGGCTATGAAAAACTGTTTTTT. Translated: CASSASSGTGYEKLFF.

The rearrangement uses TRBV7-2 and TRBJ2-2, with D tentatively TRBD1 (5 bases). The CDR3 contains 18 residues. V lost 3 bases, J lost 4 bases, and 21 bases lay in between. Per germline, CDR1 SGHTA and CDR2 FQGNSA. This chain's CDR3 is CASSFEIRQGKVTGELFF. In DNA, the CDR3 is TGTGCCAGCAGCTTCGAAATCCGGCAGGGTAAGGTCACCGGGGAGCTGTTTTTT.